This T cell receptor (beta chain) was observed in a study of PD-L1 blockade in urothelial cancer. General study results and limits: Enhanced expansion of tumor-associated blood clones at 3 weeks characterized durable-benefit patients.

Regarding time point: peripheral blood 6 weeks after treatment start. A word on this clone: Its antigen is not identified.

This table comes from immunoSEQ multiplex PCR, and its TCRdb copy is limited to in-frame clones, with some not included. This table has about 120,000 clones, approximately 90% appearing once. CDR3 length equals 14 residues. The V gene lost 6 bases and the J gene lost 0 bases, with 9 bases spanning the gap. The germline V gene encodes CDR1 SEHNR and CDR2 FQNEAQ (reference sequence). The sequencing used PBMCs, collected around atezolizumab (anti-PD-L1) treatment. The chain links TRBV7-9 to TRBJ1-3; D call uncertain. The TCR sequence derives from a man in his 60s with urothelial cancer. The CDR3 coding sequence is TGTGCCAGCAGTTACTCGAGCTCTGGAAACACCATATATTTT. The encoded protein is CASSYSSSGNTIYF.